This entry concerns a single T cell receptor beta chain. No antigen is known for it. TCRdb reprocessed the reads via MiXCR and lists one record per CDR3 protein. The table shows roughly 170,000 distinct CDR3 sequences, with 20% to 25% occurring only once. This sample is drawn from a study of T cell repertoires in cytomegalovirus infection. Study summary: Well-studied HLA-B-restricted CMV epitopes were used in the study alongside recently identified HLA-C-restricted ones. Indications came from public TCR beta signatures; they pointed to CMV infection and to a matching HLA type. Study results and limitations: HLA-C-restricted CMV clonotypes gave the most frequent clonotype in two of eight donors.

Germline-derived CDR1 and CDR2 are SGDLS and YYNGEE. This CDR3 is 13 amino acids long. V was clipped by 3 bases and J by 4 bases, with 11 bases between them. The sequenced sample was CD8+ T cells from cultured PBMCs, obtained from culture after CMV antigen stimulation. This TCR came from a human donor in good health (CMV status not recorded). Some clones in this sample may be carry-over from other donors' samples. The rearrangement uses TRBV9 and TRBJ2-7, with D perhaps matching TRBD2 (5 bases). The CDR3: CASSAPTGYEQYF. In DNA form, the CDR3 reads TGTGCCAGCAGCGCCCCGACGGGATACGAGCAGTACTTC.